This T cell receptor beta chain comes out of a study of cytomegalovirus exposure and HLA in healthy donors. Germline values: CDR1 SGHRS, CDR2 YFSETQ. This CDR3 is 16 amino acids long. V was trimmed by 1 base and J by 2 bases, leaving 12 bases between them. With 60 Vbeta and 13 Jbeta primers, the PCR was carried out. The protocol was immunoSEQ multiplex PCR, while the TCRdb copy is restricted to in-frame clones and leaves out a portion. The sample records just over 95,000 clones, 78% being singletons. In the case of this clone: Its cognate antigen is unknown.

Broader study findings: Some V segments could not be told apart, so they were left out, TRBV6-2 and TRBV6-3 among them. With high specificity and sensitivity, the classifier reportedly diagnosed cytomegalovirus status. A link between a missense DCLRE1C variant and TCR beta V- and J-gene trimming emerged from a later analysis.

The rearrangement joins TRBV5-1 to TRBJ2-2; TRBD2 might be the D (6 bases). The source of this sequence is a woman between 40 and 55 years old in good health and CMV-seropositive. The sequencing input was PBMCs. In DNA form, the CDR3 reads TGCGCCAGCAGCTTGTTGGGGGGAATTAACACCGGGGAGCTGTTTTTT. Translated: CASSLLGGINTGELFF.